This record covers a single T cell receptor (beta chain). Its target antigen remains unknown. There are no base qualities to consult, and no much larger clone falls within one base. To prepare the library, the immunoSEQ multiplex PCR assay was applied. A mixture of 60 forward primers for TCR Vbeta segments and 13 reverse primers for TCR Jbeta segments was used in the multiplex PCR. The CDR3 region of rearranged TCR beta genes was amplified from genomic DNA by a multiplex PCR assay. The amplified TCR beta libraries were sequenced on the Illumina HiSeq System as 87-base-pair reads. The authors processed their data as follows. In a later analysis, 70 million to 95 million unique TCR beta chains were counted across the approximately 640 repertoires, and roughly 10 million of these chains were shared by at least two donors. Raw reads were error-corrected and collapsed into unique sequences by a nearest-neighbor algorithm in which closely related sequences were merged to remove PCR and sequencing errors. To assign V, D and J gene segments, CDR3 sequences were aligned to IMGT reference sequences. For a sequence to be retained, at least a six-nucleotide match to both a V gene segment and a J gene segment was required. A rearrangement counted as productive if the CDR3 had no stop codons and remained in frame with V and J, and every other rearrangement counted as non-productive. CDR3 was defined according to IMGT convention as the region running from the second conserved V-encoded cysteine to the conserved J-encoded phenylalanine. Sequences without an unambiguous match to a single V gene segment were excluded from the earlier analysis of 500 to 700 of the donors. In an earlier analysis of several hundred of the donors, V segments were called functional above 56.7% productive rearrangements and were called segregating when the between-donor standard deviation exceeded 5%. A statistical classification framework was built for diagnosing cytomegalovirus status from the catalog of TCR beta chain sequences. V and J gene assignment, in a later analysis, came from comparing TCR nucleotide sequences with IMGT/GENE-DB human TR gene sequences. Using the TCRdist pipeline, a later analysis assigned CDR3 sequences along with most-parsimonious VDJ recombination scenarios. In a later analysis, each TCR beta chain was defined by its CDR3 amino acid sequence together with its V-gene family, and reads without a unique V-gene family were excluded. A later analysis removed roughly 590 highly shared, low-generation-probability nucleotide sequences to deal with suspected cross-contamination and a sequencing artifact. In a later analysis, a clonal expansion index was calculated for each public chain from normalized within-repertoire ranks of inferred template counts. Generation probabilities in a later analysis came from a VDJ recombination model fitted to out-of-frame rearrangements, and those results were checked against IGoR. In a later analysis, TCR-TCR, TCR-HLA and TCR-CMV co-occurrence was scored with hypergeometric tests, and a repertoire-size bias correction was applied to TCR pairs. A later analysis estimated false discovery rates by permuting HLA or CMV assignments 20 times. In a later analysis, co-occurring TCRs were grouped using DBSCAN, with TCRdist sequence similarity added in when clustering inside HLA-allele-positive subsets. Co-occurrence clustering excluded repertoires with fewer than 30,000 or more than 120,000 public chains, plus five with anomalous nucleotide sharing. TCRdb provides this immuneACCESS table in a form limited to in-frame rearrangements. Some clones are lacking; in checked studies, under half of them reflect an unresolved V gene, and why the rest are absent is not known. Clonal size and the V and J genes are those of that table, whereas D and trimming came from the DNA. This sample comprises roughly 140,000 clones, 50% to 75% of them detected only once. The ten top clones hold around 3% of the sample.

The sample originates from a study of cytomegalovirus exposure and HLA in healthy donors (dated by TCRdb to about 2017). With regard to the full study: According to an earlier analysis of several hundred of the donors, roughly 180 million T cells yielded 117 million unique TCR beta sequences and 250 to 350 Gb of sequence data. Class I and class II HLA loci were covered by the typing at four-digit resolution. The genetic ancestry cluster associated with self-reported Caucasian donors included around four fifths of the 300 to 450 genotyped donors. Among roughly 370 genotyped donors of the cohort, an average of about 240,000 unique TCR beta nucleotide sequences were sequenced per donor, 15% to 20% of them non-productive. Typing coverage differed by locus: A, B, C, DRB1 and DQB1 were typed in roughly 620-640 donors, DQA1 in approximately 520, DPA1 in some 610, and DPB1 in just under 490. The study was designed to test whether signatures of past pathogen exposure could be identified by cataloging public T cell receptors. In addition to the first cohort of hundreds of subjects, a separate validation cohort of 120 different subjects was used. Donor age, sex, ethnicity and CMV serostatus were collected together with the repertoire data. An early release that covered around 590 HLA-typed donors contained around 330 gigabases of sequencing data and 65 million to 100 million unique TCR sequences. The T cell repertoires of 666 subjects were profiled by immunosequencing and related to cytomegalovirus serostatus. All discovery cohort repertoires had been generated on a single sequencing platform. A later genetic analysis took genome-wide SNP genotypes for about three fifths of the 666 donors and used that subset as a discovery cohort. In an earlier analysis of roughly 580 of the donors, high-throughput TCR beta sequencing was used to judge whether each TCR beta V gene segment behaved as functional or pseudogenic. To predict cytomegalovirus infection status, the study brought together high-throughput TCR immunosequencing, statistical association of individual TCRs with disease status, and machine learning. Rather than drawing on any new phenotypic data, the later analysis identified candidate immune exposures from TCR beta sequences and the way those sequences occurred across donors. Because of strong linkage in the cohort, four to six DR-DQ haplotypes were treated as single units for association and clustering. In a later analysis, previously published TCR beta repertoires from several hundred donors were re-analyzed and high-resolution HLA genotyping was added so that TCR occurrence patterns could be studied.

What the work shows at the level of the full study, not this receptor alone: The authors suggested that the approach could potentially be generalized to other disease states and immunological phenotypes. Assigning TCR associations to individual alleles was difficult when HLA alleles, especially DR and DQ, strongly co-occurred. Linkage disequilibrium might explain the correlated functional status among segregating V segments, but an unknown experimental factor could not be ruled out. A later analysis found that TCR association rates varied across HLA loci, with DRB1 alleles showing the most associated TCRs and HLA-C alleles the fewest. The cohort was sequenced for TCR beta chains only, and without alpha or paired-chain data the features that could be detected were limited. Compared with the 666-donor mean, donors in an Asian-associated ancestry cluster had fewer N-insertions in productive TCRs, according to a later genetic analysis. In a later genetic analysis, a missense DCLRE1C variant was associated with V-gene and J-gene trimming of TCR beta chains, and the association was replicated in an independent cohort. In both the original and validation cohorts, the classifier was reported to diagnose cytomegalovirus status with high specificity and sensitivity. In a later analysis, about 16,000 TCR beta sequences were associated with specific HLA alleles at a false discovery rate of 0.05. A later analysis found that most CMV-associated TCR beta chains appeared HLA-restricted, with HLA associations seemingly driven largely by CMV exposure. A further reported finding was that TCR beta sequences accurately predicted the HLA-A and HLA-B alleles for most subjects in the first cohort. In vitro tests confirmed that a few of the cytomegalovirus-associated TCR beta chains recognize cytomegalovirus antigens. Several of the top co-occurrence clusters appeared to be linked to parvovirus B19, influenza, CMV and Epstein-Barr virus, according to a later analysis. Compared with equally common non-associated chains, HLA-associated TCR beta chains in a later analysis were more clonally expanded and had lower generation probabilities. In the study, around 150 TCR beta chains were listed as associated with cytomegalovirus. Because counts were too low, roughly 18 rarely observed V segments, including chromosome 9 orphons, were left out of the earlier analysis of some 600 of the donors. Some IMGT-functional V segments, including TRBV6-2 and TRBV6-3, could not be told apart with the 87-base-pair reads, so those segments were excluded. The sequencing pipeline was judged likely to have produced a cluster of highly shared sequence variants as a technical artifact. An earlier analysis of roughly 570 of the donors showed that most TCR beta V segments appeared in productive rearrangements either about 90% or about 30% of the time, which broadly matched IMGT annotations. Roughly uniform sequencing depth across donors was assumed in presence/absence analyses, although this assumption may not hold. For the cohort, immune exposure information was limited to CMV serostatus. Because HLA typing was missing for some donors at each locus, association tests included only the typed subset. Most TCR sequences were observed very rarely across donors, whereas some public TCRs were present in many individuals.

The CDR3 holds 15 amino acids from the cysteine to the phenylalanine. The entry retains the CDR3 DNA only, 45 bases that are in frame from base 1. CDR1 and CDR2, looked up from the germline V gene, are LGHNA and YNFKEQ. The cohort was made up of 666 healthy bone marrow donors. At the time of sampling, all cohort members were nominally healthy, though unrecorded immune exposures were likely present. The donor tested CMV seropositive, placing the donor among the 289 seropositive members of the cohort. A peripheral blood sample was collected from each donor, and TCR beta sequencing was performed on peripheral blood mononuclear cells. Genomic DNA was extracted from the blood cell samples with the Qiagen DNeasy Blood Extraction Kit.

The TCR sequence derives from a woman between 25 and 40 years old in good health and CMV-seropositive. The sequencing sample was made of PBMCs. The sequence is built from TRBV4-2 and TRBJ2-5; TRBD1 could be the D gene, as 5 bases match. The CDR3 sequence is CPTDWGPPHQETQYF. The DNA is TGTCCAACCGACTGGGGCCCCCCCCACCAAGAGACCCAGTACTTC.